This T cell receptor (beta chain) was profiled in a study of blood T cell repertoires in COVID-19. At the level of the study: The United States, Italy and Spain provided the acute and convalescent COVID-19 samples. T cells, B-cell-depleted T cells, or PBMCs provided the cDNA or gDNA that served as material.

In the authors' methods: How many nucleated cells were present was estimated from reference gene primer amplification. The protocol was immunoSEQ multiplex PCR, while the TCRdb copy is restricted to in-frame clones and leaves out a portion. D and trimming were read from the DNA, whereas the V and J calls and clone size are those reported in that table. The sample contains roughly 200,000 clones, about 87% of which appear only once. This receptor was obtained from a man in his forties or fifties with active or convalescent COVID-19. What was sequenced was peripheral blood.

The CDR3 loop reads CASSRWTATNYGYTF. For the CDR3, the DNA is TGTGCCAGCAGCCGTTGGACAGCTACGAACTATGGCTACACCTTC. The rearrangement joins TRBV5-4 to TRBJ1-2, with a tentative D call TRBD1 (6 bases). Trimming stripped 4 bases from V and 2 bases from J, with 15 bases between. This CDR3 region has 15 residues. From germline, CDR1 is SGHNT and CDR2 YYREEE (reference sequence).